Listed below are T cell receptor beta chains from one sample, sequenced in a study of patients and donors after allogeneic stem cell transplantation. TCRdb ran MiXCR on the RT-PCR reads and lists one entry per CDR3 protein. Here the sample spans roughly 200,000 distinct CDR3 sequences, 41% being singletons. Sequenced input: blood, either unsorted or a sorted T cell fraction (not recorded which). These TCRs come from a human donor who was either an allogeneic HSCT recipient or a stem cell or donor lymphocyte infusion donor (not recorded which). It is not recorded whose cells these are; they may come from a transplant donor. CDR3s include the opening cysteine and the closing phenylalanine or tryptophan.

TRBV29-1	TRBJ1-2	CNRVPRGISYGYTF
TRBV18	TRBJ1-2	CASSPGRNYGYTF
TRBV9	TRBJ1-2	CASSVAGTGSGYTF
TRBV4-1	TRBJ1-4	CASSHAGPRASATNEKLFF
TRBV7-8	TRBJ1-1	CASSPRETNTEAFF
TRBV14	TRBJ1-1	CASSENAGRTGMNTEAFF
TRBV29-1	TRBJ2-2	CSVGYHSGFWELFF
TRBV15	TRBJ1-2	CATSRASGFRGRDYGYTF
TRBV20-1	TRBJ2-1	CSAKKSYNEQFF
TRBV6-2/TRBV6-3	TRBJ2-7	CASSYPNYEQYF
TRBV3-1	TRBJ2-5	CASSPRNIETQYF
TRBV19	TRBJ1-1	CASSTDRPGNTEAFF
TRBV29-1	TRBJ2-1	CSVVVAGNNEQFF
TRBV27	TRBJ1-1	CASSSWALNTEAFF
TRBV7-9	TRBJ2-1	CASSFRTSGNEQFF
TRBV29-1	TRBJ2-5	CSARTSGQETQYF
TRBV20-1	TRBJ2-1	CSANRDSQNEQFF
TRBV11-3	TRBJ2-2	CASSLAGVSGELFF
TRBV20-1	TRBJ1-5	CSAIPPKNGGQPQHF
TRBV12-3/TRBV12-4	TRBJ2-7	CASSPWEGGEQYF
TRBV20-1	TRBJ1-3	CSAEQHSGNTIYF
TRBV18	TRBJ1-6	CASSPRDRVNSPLHF
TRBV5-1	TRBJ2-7	CASSSGGQSYEQYF
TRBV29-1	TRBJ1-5	CSVEVGGSGNQPQHF
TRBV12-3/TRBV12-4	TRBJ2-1	CASSFGSIRGQFF
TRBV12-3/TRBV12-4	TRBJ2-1	CASSFSDLRNEQFF
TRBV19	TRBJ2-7	CASADRLTYEQYF
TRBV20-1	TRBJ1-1	CSVIQGTTEAFF
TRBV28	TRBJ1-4	CASSVQGGDEKLFF
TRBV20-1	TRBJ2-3	CSAGALGYQLADTDTQYF
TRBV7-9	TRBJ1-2	CASSFGTTGQGYTF
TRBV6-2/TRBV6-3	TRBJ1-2	CASRSHRDRVAYGYTF
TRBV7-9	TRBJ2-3	CASSGSGSFSTDTQYF
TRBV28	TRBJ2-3	CASSSMGLAGADTQYF
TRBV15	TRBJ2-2	CATSRDSSSGRAWAGELFF
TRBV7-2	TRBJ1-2	CASSLRAGHYGYTF
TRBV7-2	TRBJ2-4	CASSARTDTKNIQYF
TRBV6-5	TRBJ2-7	CASSAGVGNEQYF
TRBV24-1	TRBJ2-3	CATSEGLTPDTQYF
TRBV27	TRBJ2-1	CASSLTSRINEQFF
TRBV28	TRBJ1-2	CASSLWGGRGNYGYTF
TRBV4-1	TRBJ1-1	CASSQVIGMTIMNTEAFF
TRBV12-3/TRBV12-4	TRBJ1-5	CASSSRVSNQPQHF